Sequencing of this TCR beta chain was carried out in a study of technical replicates of blood from a handful of donors. The protocol was immunoSEQ multiplex PCR, while the TCRdb copy is restricted to in-frame clones and leaves out a portion. The sample carries about 69,000 clones, approximately 88% recorded once. V shed 5 bases and J 3 bases; nucleotides not matched to a gene: 3. The CDR3 is made up of 14 amino acids. Per the germline V gene, CDR1 is SNHLY and CDR2 is FYNNEI. The TCR originated in a human donor in good health. Some clones in this sample may be carry-over from other donors' samples. Sequencing was carried out using PBMCs. J is TRBJ2-3 and V is TRBV2, with TRBD1 matching over 9 bases. This CDR3 is CASSQQGATDTQYF. The DNA for the CDR3 is TGTGCCAGCAGTCAACAGGGGGCAACAGATACGCAGTATTTT.